This TCR beta chain was profiled in a study of blood T cells in healthy people across ages. PCR was performed a second time for about 7 to 11 cycles using a sample-barcoded 5' primer and a J-beta primer mix. TCRdb re-analysed the 5' RACE reads in MiXCR, keeping a single row per CDR3 protein. This table has 550,000 to 700,000 distinct CDR3 sequences, approximately 30% appearing once. Study-wide results and limits: As age increased, TCR beta diversity per million T cells fell in a roughly linear fashion.

Details on this clonotype: Its specificity is not known.

Caucasian, healthy and from Russia, the donors were aged between about 6 and 90. Trimming shortened V by 7 bases and J by 1 base, and 22 bases separated the two germline ends. From germline, CDR1 is SEHNR and CDR2 FQNEAQ (reference sequence). The CDR3 length is 17 residues. The sample taken for sequencing was blood. J is TRBJ2-5 and V is TRBV7-9; tentatively, D is TRBD1 (5 bases). The sequence derives from a woman aged 70-85 years in good health. The CDR3 DNA follows: TGTGCCAGCACCCTCTGGACAACCTACCTTACCCAAGAGACCCAGTACTTC. This encodes CASTLWTTYLTQETQYF.